This TCR beta chain was sequenced for a study of blood T cell repertoires in COVID-19. Study information: Acute-phase and convalescent COVID-19 samples originated in the United States, Italy and Spain. The analysed material was cDNA or gDNA that came from T cells, B-cell-depleted T cells, or PBMCs.

CDR1 SGHTA and CDR2 FQGNSA come from the germline V gene. The CDR3 contains 15 residues. V lost 5 bases and J 0 bases, leaving 13 bases between the germline ends. As handled by the study authors: Estimation of nucleated cell counts was performed using reference gene primer amplification. Some clones are missing from TCRdb's copy, which holds only in-frame ones; the method was immunoSEQ multiplex PCR. For V, J and clone size, that table is used; D and trimming come from the DNA. The sample records around 200,000 clones, approximately 84% being singletons. The chain carries TRBV7-2 and TRBJ1-1; D is ambiguous. The sample was peripheral blood. The sequence came from an elderly woman with acute or convalescent COVID-19. The CDR3 spells CASSPKTQMNTEAFF. As DNA, the CDR3 is TGTGCCAGCAGCCCTAAGACACAAATGAACACTGAAGCTTTCTTT.